The 3 T cell receptor beta chains reported below all come from one sample, sequenced in a study of T cell responses to AZD1222 COVID-19 vaccine. Using immunoSEQ multiplex PCR, the repertoire was profiled, and TCRdb retains in-frame clones only, with some absent. This sample has roughly 110,000 clones; approximately 92% occur once, and the top ten carry more than 8%. The input for sequencing was peripheral blood, taken 28 days after the second AZD1222 dose. The receptors originated from an adult who received the AZD1222 COVID-19 vaccine.

The gene calls are TRBV6-5 and TRBJ1-2; the match to TRBD1 covers 7 bases. Germline values: CDR1 MNHEY, CDR2 SVGAGI. Trimming cost V 6 bases and J 2 bases; bases outside gene matches: 6. This CDR3 is built from 14 residues. The chain's CDR3 is CASSRDSRNYGYTF. DNA of the CDR3: TGTGCCAGCAGCCGGGACAGCAGAAACTATGGCTACACCTTC.

This chain links TRBV12-5 with TRBJ2-7; D call uncertain. The CDR3 runs 12 residues. Germline loops: CDR1 LGHNT, CDR2 FRNRAP. The V end was cut by 2 bases, the J end by 2 bases, with 4 bases between. This chain's CDR3 is CASGLSTYEQYF. Here the CDR3 DNA reads TGTGCTAGTGGTTTGTCGACCTACGAGCAGTACTTC.

The V and J genes are TRBV5-1 and TRBJ2-2, with 8 bases identical to TRBD1. The J segment lost 4 bases and the V segment lost 3 bases, leaving 14 bases of the junction unmatched. Germline CDR1 is SGHRS and CDR2 is YFSETQ. The CDR3 runs 18 residues. CDR3: CASSWWQGAPSVTGELFF. For the CDR3, the DNA is TGCGCCAGCAGCTGGTGGCAGGGGGCTCCCTCGGTCACCGGGGAGCTGTTTTTT.